This T cell receptor (beta chain) was captured in a study of identical twins. The study's findings and limits: In drawing conclusions, the study used cross-sectional statistical analysis and did not follow the same donors. Invariant MAIT and iNKT cells are populations that could partly confound zero-insertion analyses.

The cDNA had a unique molecular identifier and a template-switch universal primer site. TCRdb independently ran MiXCR on the 5' RACE reads; one entry per CDR3 protein. Seen here are around 1.7 million distinct CDR3 sequences, 25% to 35% observed once, and the top ten hold approximately 0.29%. Notes on this clonotype: The antigen remains undetermined.

CDR3 length: 18 amino acids. CDR1 and CDR2 (germline): SGHKS, YYEKEE (reference sequence). With 1 base clipped from V and 0 bases from J, the junction kept 12 bases outside the gene matches. The J gene is TRBJ2-7, the V gene TRBV5-5; 8 bases fit TRBD1. The source of this sequence is a newborn girl in good health. The source material was cord blood. For the CDR3, the DNA is TGTGCCAGCAGCTTGAACGGAAGAAGAGGGACAGGCTCCTACGAGCAGTACTTC. Its translation is CASSLNGRRGTGSYEQYF.